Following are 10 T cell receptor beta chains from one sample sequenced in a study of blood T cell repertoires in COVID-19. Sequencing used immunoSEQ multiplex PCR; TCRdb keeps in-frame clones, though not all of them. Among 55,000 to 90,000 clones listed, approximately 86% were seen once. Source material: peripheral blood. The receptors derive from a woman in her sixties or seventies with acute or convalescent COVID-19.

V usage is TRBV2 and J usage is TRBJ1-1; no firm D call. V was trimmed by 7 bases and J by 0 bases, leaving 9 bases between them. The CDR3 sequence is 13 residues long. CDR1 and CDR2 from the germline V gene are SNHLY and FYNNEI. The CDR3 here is CASNSGMNTEAFF. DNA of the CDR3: TGTGCCAGCAATTCAGGCATGAACACTGAAGCTTTCTTT.

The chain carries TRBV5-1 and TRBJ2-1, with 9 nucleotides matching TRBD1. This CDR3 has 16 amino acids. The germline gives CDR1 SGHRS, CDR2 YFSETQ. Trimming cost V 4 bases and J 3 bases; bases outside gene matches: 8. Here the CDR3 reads CASSTGQGRSYNEQFF. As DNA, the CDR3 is TGCGCCAGCAGCACCGGACAGGGGCGAAGCTACAATGAGCAGTTCTTC.

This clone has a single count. CDR3 in amino acids: CASSLEISSYNSPLHF. The DNA of the CDR3 is TGTGCCAGTAGCTTGGAGATAAGCTCCTATAATTCACCCCTCCACTTT. The rearrangement uses TRBV19 and TRBJ1-6, with D unclear. Germline CDR1 reads LNHDA; CDR2 reads SQIVND (reference sequence). With 6 bases removed from V and 0 bases from J, the gap between germline ends came to 12 bases. The CDR3 extends over 16 amino acids.

The CDR3 sequence is CASSDYAQYF. In nucleotides, the CDR3 is TGTGCCAGCAGTGATTATGCGCAGTATTTT. The J gene is TRBJ2-3, the V gene TRBV2; D gene ambiguous. Trimming took 3 bases from V and 10 from J, leaving 5 bases between them. Germline CDR1 SNHLY, CDR2 FYNNEI. The CDR3 loop spans 10 amino acids. Together with reference TRBV2 and TRBJ2-3, the CDR3 gives the full variable domain: EPEVTQTPSHQVTQMGQEVILRCVPISNHLYFYWYRQILGQKVEFLVSFYNNEISEKSEIFDDQFSVERPDGSNFTLKIRSTKLEDSAMYFCASSDYAQYFGPGTRLTVL.

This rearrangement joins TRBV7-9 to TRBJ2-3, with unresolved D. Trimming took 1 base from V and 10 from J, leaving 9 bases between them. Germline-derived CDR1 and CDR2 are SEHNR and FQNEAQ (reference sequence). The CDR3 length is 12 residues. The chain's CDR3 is CASSLVLEAQYF. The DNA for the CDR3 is TGTGCCAGCAGCTTAGTTTTAGAGGCGCAGTATTTT.

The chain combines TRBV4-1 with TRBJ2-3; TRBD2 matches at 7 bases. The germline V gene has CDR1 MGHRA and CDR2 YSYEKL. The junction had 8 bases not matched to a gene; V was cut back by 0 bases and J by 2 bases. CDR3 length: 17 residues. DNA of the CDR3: TGCGCCAGCAGCCAAGATTCTCGGCGGGGGACCACAGATACGCAGTATTTT. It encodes CASSQDSRRGTTDTQYF.

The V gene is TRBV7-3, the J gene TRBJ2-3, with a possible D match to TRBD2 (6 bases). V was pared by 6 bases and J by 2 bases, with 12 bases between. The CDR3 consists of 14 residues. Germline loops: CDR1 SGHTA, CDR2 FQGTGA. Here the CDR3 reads CASSPGLTTDTQYF. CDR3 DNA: TGTGCCAGCAGTCCGGGACTGACCACAGATACGCAGTATTTT.

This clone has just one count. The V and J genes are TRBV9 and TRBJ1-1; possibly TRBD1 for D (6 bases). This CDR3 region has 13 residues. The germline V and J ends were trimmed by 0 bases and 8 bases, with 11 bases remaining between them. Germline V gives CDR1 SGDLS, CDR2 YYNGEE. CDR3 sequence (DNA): TGTGCCAGCAGCGTAGTAGGGGGTCGGGAAGCTTTCTTT. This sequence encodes CASSVVGGREAFF.

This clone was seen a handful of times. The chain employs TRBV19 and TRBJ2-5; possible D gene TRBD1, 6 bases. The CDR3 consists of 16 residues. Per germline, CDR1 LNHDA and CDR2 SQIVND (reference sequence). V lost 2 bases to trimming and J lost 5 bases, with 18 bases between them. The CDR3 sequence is CASSIRAGAVSETQYF. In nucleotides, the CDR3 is TGTGCCAGTAGTATAAGGGCAGGGGCGGTTTCGGAGACCCAGTACTTC.

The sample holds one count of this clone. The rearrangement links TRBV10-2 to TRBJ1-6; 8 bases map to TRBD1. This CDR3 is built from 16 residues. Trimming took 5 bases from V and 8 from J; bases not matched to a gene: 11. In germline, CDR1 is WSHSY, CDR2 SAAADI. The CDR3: CASSPPGRGLHSPLHF. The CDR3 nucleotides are TGCGCCAGCAGTCCTCCGGGCAGGGGGCTGCATTCACCCCTCCACTTT.